The rows below give T cell receptor beta chains drawn from one sample of a study of T cell responses to AZD1222 COVID-19 vaccine. Sequencing used immunoSEQ multiplex PCR; TCRdb keeps in-frame clones, though not all of them. The sample gives roughly 150,000 clones, 80% to 95% of which show up once; more than 0.9% is in the top ten. The starting material was peripheral blood, obtained 28 days after the second AZD1222 dose. The receptors derive from an adult who received the AZD1222 COVID-19 vaccine. CDR3s include the opening cysteine and the closing phenylalanine or tryptophan. The D gene is left open where the match is weak. Only part of the rows carry a size: once, few, many, or a class if the clone is expanded.

V gene	D gene	J gene	clone size	CDR3 protein	CDR3 DNA
TRBV11-3	NA	TRBJ2-3	NA	CASSRGPTDTQYF	TGTGCCAGCAGCCGTGGCCCGACAGATACGCAGTATTTT
TRBV3-1/TRBV3-2	NA	TRBJ2-1	NA	CASSLTSAVYNEQFF	TGTGCCAGCAGCCTAACTAGTGCAGTCTACAATGAGCAGTTCTTC
TRBV10-2	NA	TRBJ1-1	NA	CASSESGNTEAFF	TGCGCCAGCAGTGAGTCTGGGAACACTGAAGCTTTCTTT
TRBV2	NA	TRBJ1-1	NA	CASSVIRDPANTEAFF	TGTGCCAGCAGTGTGATTCGGGACCCAGCGAACACTGAAGCTTTCTTT
TRBV24-1	NA	TRBJ1-2	NA	CATSDQRSGYTF	TGTGCCACCAGTGATCAAAGGTCCGGCTACACCTTC
TRBV24-1	TRBD1	TRBJ2-4	NA	CATSDSQGARDIQYF	TGTGCCACCAGTGATTCACAGGGGGCGCGGGACATTCAGTACTTC
TRBV5-6	TRBD1	TRBJ2-5	NA	CASSLVSRDRETQYF	TGTGCCAGCAGCTTGGTTAGCAGGGACAGGGAGACCCAGTACTTC
TRBV11-3	NA	TRBJ2-7	once	CASSLGPGTYEQYF	TGTGCCAGCAGCTTAGGACCAGGGACCTACGAGCAGTACTTC
TRBV3-1/TRBV3-2	NA	TRBJ2-1	NA	CASRSGRASYNEQFF	TGTGCCAGCAGATCCGGGCGGGCCTCCTACAATGAGCAGTTCTTC
TRBV18	NA	TRBJ1-6	NA	CASSQGGSKPGGNSPLHF	TGTGCCAGCTCACAAGGAGGGTCGAAACCGGGCGGTAATTCACCCCTCCACTTT
TRBV6-1	TRBD1	TRBJ1-4	NA	CASSETLDRVGLFF	TGTGCCAGCAGTGAAACCCTGGACAGGGTTGGACTGTTTTTT
TRBV28	TRBD1	TRBJ2-7	NA	CASSPGGGQGAHEQYF	TGTGCCAGCAGTCCCGGGGGGGGACAGGGGGCCCACGAGCAGTACTTC
TRBV7-2	NA	TRBJ2-5	NA	CASSLEPFGAQETQYF	TGTGCCAGCAGCCTAGAGCCGTTTGGGGCTCAAGAGACCCAGTACTTC
TRBV2	TRBD1	TRBJ1-2	NA	CASTAGGGGYTF	TGTGCCAGCACGGCAGGGGGCGGCGGCTACACCTTC
TRBV7-8	NA	TRBJ1-1	NA	CASSLIPTEAFF	TGTGCCAGCAGCTTAATCCCCACTGAAGCTTTCTTT
TRBV6-2/TRBV6-3	NA	TRBJ1-5	NA	CASSRRNQPQHF	TGTGCCAGCAGCCGGAGGAATCAGCCCCAGCATTTT
TRBV7-9	NA	TRBJ2-6	NA	CASSSLGVRSGANVLTF	TGTGCCAGCAGCTCCCTGGGCGTGCGCTCTGGGGCCAACGTCCTGACTTTC
TRBV24-1	NA	TRBJ2-7	NA	CATSDEGPF	TGTGCCACCAGTGACGAGGGTCCCTTC
TRBV6-1	NA	TRBJ2-2	once	CASSEEWNTGELFF	TGTGCCAGCAGTGAAGAATGGAACACCGGGGAGCTGTTTTTT
TRBV5-1	NA	TRBJ2-2	NA	CASSPYGGDTGELFF	TGCGCCAGCAGCCCTTATGGGGGCGACACCGGGGAGCTGTTTTTT
TRBV4-1	NA	TRBJ1-4	NA	CASSPGSPLSGEKLFF	TGCGCCAGCAGCCCCGGGAGCCCGCTGAGCGGTGAAAAACTGTTTTTT
TRBV5-1	TRBD1	TRBJ1-2	NA	CASSGTGADGYTF	TGCGCCAGCAGCGGGACAGGGGCGGATGGCTACACCTTC
TRBV5-4	NA	TRBJ2-7	NA	CASSLAGVPYEQYF	TGTGCCAGCAGCTTGGCGGGAGTGCCCTACGAGCAGTACTTC
TRBV7-9	NA	TRBJ1-5	NA	CASSSAGQVNQPQHF	TGTGCCAGCAGCTCCGCGGGGCAGGTCAATCAGCCCCAGCATTTT
TRBV5-4	NA	TRBJ1-2	few	CASSLAGGGTFYGYTF	TGTGCCAGCAGCTTGGCTGGGGGAGGCACGTTCTATGGCTACACCTTC
TRBV24-1	TRBD2	TRBJ2-5	NA	CATSLSTTRIAGGGETQYF	TGTGCCACCAGTCTATCCACAACAAGAATAGCGGGAGGTGGAGAGACCCAGTACTTC
TRBV12-5	NA	TRBJ2-2	NA	CASGSNPRGGMNTGELFF	TGTGCTAGTGGTTCCAACCCCCGAGGAGGGATGAACACCGGGGAGCTGTTTTTT
TRBV20-1	TRBD2	TRBJ2-3	NA	CSASRSSGAGDTQYF	TGCAGTGCTAGTCGGTCTAGCGGGGCGGGAGATACGCAGTATTTT
TRBV7-2	NA	TRBJ2-1	NA	CASSYLRGTYNEQFF	TGTGCCAGCAGCTATCTACGGGGTACCTACAATGAGCAGTTCTTC
TRBV27	NA	TRBJ1-5	NA	CASSWDINQPQHF	TGTGCCAGCAGCTGGGACATCAATCAGCCCCAGCATTTT
TRBV21-1	NA	TRBJ2-7	NA	CASTPGLVTGGTYEQYF	TGTGCCAGCACCCCAGGGCTGGTGACAGGGGGAACCTACGAGCAGTACTTC
TRBV6-5	NA	TRBJ2-2	NA	CASSYSTGELFF	TGTGCCAGCAGTTACTCCACCGGGGAGCTGTTTTTT
TRBV28	NA	TRBJ1-1	NA	CASLPPMGTEAFF	TGTGCCAGCCTCCCCCCTATGGGTACTGAAGCTTTCTTT
TRBV19	NA	TRBJ2-3	NA	CASSMKALAFTSDTQYF	TGTGCCAGTAGTATGAAGGCACTAGCCTTCACCTCAGATACGCAGTATTTT
TRBV5-1	NA	TRBJ2-1	NA	CASSLDGRSSYNEQFF	TGCGCCAGCAGCTTGGATGGCAGGTCTTCCTACAATGAGCAGTTCTTC
TRBV3-1/TRBV3-2	NA	TRBJ1-5	NA	CASSQDPHRIFFQGSNQPQHF	TGTGCCAGCAGCCAAGATCCACATCGAATCTTTTTTCAGGGGAGCAATCAGCCCCAGCATTTT
TRBV27	TRBD1	TRBJ1-1	NA	CASSPPDRAAHTEAFF	TGTGCCAGCAGTCCTCCTGACAGGGCAGCCCACACTGAAGCTTTCTTT
TRBV3-1/TRBV3-2	NA	TRBJ1-2	NA	CASSQDGLVQRDNYGYTF	TGTGCCAGCAGCCAAGATGGGCTTGTACAACGAGATAACTATGGCTACACCTTC
TRBV11-3	NA	TRBJ2-2	NA	CASSSRTDTGELFF	TGTGCCAGCAGCTCCCGGACGGATACCGGGGAGCTGTTTTTT
TRBV2	NA	TRBJ2-5	NA	CASSVGREETQYF	TGTGCCAGCAGTGTCGGCAGGGAAGAGACCCAGTACTTC
TRBV6-2/TRBV6-3	TRBD2	TRBJ2-5	NA	CASSPWGSGGADETQYF	TGTGCCAGCAGTCCCTGGGGTAGCGGGGGGGCCGACGAGACCCAGTACTTC
TRBV18	NA	TRBJ1-2	NA	CASSPPTVGYGYTF	TGTGCCAGCTCACCACCCACTGTCGGCTATGGCTACACCTTC
TRBV7-3	NA	TRBJ1-1	few	CASSHGTTRPAFF	TGTGCCAGCAGCCATGGGACAACTCGGCCCGCTTTCTTT
TRBV18	TRBD2	TRBJ2-2	NA	CASSPPFRLAGVDTGELFF	TGTGCCAGCTCACCACCTTTCAGACTAGCGGGAGTCGACACCGGGGAGCTGTTTTTT